The clone carrying this TCR beta chain turned up a few times. V gave up 6 bases and J gave up 6 bases; unmatched junction bases: 4. The CDR3 loop spans 14 amino acids. Germline loops: CDR1 MNHEY, CDR2 SVGEGT. Healthy Caucasians made up all donors. Via MiXCR, TCRdb re-called the 5' RACE reads, giving one row per CDR3 protein. The table lists under 900,000 distinct CDR3 sequences, 9% to 15% of them singletons, with 1.5% to 2% in the top ten. The sample comes from a study of identical twins. This same sample was also taken into another study, of yellow fever vaccine responses in identical twins.

Sample: PBMCs. The receptor was isolated from a woman between 18 and 30 years old in good health. V is TRBV6-2 or TRBV6-3 and J is TRBJ2-1; TRBD2 agrees at 11 bases. The chain's CDR3 is CASRTTSGINEQFF. The CDR3 DNA is TGTGCCAGCAGGACGACTAGCGGGATCAATGAGCAGTTCTTC.